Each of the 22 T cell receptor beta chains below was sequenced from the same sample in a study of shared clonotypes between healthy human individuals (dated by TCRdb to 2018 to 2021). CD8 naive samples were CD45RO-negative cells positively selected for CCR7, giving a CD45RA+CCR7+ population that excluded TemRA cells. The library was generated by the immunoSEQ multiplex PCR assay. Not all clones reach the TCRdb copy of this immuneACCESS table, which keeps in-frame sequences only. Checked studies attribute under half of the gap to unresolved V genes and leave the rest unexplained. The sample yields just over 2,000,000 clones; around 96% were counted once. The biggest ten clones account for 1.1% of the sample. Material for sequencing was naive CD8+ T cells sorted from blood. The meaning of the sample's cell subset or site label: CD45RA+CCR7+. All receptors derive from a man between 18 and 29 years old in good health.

The CDR3 region is CASSLKGREPGVYEQYF. The CDR3 region has the DNA TGTGCCAGCAGCTTAAAAGGTCGGGAGCCAGGGGTTTACGAGCAGTACTTC. The rearrangement links TRBV7-3 to TRBJ2-7; D assignment may be TRBD1 or TRBD2 (6 bases each). This CDR3 has 17 amino acids. Deletions cut 1 base from V and 4 bases from J, with 20 bases between. Germline V gene sequence: CDR1 SGHTA, CDR2 FQGTGA. The full variable domain, with the rest looked up from reference TRBV7-3 and TRBJ2-7, is GAGVSQTPSNKVTEKGKYVELRCDPISGHTALYWYRQSLGQGPEFLIYFQGTGAADDSGLPNDRFFAVRPEGSVSTLKIQRTERGDSAVYLCASSLKGREPGVYEQYFGPGTRLTVT.

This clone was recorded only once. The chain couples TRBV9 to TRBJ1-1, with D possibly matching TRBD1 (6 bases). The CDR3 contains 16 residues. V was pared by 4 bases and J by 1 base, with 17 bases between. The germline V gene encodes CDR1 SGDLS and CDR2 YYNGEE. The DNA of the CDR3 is TGTGCCAGCAGCCCTTGGTCTGGGACAAAGAACACTGAAGCTTTCTTT. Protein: CASSPWSGTKNTEAFF.

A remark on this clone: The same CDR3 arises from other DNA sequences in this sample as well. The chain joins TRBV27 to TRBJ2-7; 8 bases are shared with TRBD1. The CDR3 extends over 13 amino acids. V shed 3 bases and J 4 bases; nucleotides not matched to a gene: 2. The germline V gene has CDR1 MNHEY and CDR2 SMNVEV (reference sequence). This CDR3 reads CASSFTGGYEQYF. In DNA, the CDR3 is TGTGCCAGCAGTTTTACAGGGGGATACGAGCAGTACTTC.

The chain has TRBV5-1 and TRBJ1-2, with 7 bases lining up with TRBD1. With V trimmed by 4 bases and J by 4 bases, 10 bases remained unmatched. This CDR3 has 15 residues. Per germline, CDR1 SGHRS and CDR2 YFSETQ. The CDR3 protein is CASSLIRDSGYGYTF. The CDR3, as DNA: TGCGCCAGCAGCCTAATTCGGGACAGCGGCTATGGCTACACCTTC.

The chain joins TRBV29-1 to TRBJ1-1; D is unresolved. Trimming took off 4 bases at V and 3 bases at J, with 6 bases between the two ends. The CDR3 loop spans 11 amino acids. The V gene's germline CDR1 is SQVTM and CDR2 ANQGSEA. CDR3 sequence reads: CSVVVDTEAFF. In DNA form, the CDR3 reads TGCAGCGTTGTGGTGGACACTGAAGCTTTCTTT. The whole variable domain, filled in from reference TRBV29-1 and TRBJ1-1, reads SAVISQKPSRDICQRGTSLTIQCQVDSQVTMMFWYRQQPGQSLTLIATANQGSEATYESGFVIDKFPISRPNLTFSTLTVSNMSPEDSSIYLCSVVVDTEAFFGQGTRLTVV.

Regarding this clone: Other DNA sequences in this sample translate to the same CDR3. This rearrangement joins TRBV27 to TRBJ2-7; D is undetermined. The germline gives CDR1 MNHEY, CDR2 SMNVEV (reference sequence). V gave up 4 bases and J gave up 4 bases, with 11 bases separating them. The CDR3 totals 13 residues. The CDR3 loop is CASSYASGYEQYF. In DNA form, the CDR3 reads TGTGCCAGCAGTTACGCGAGTGGGTACGAGCAGTACTTC.

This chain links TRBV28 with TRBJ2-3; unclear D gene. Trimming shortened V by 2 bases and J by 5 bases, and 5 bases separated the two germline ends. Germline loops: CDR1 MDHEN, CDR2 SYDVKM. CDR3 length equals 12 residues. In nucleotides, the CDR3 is TGTGCCAGCAGTTTAGTAGGAGATACGCAGTATTTT. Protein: CASSLVGDTQYF.

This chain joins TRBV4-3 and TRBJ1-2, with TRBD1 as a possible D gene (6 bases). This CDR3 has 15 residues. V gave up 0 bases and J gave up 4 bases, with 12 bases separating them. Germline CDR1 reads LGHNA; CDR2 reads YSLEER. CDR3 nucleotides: TGCGCCAGCAGCCAAGATCTTGCGACAGGCTATGGCTACACCTTC. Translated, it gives CASSQDLATGYGYTF.

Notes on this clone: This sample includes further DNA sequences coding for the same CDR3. As DNA, the CDR3 is TGTGCCTGGAGCCCCGGGACAGGCGACACTGAAGCTTTCTTT. Translation: CAWSPGTGDTEAFF. The chain couples TRBV30 to TRBJ1-1; TRBD1 matches at 8 bases. V lost 3 bases and J lost 3; bases outside the gene matches: 6. CDR1 is GTSNPN and CDR2 is SVGIG in the germline V gene (reference sequence). The CDR3 length is 14 residues.

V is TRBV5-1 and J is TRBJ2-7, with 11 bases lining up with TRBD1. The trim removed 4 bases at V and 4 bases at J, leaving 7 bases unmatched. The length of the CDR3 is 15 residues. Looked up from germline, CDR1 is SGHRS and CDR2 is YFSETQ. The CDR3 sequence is CASSGGQGAGYEQYF. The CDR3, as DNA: TGCGCCAGCAGCGGAGGACAGGGGGCTGGGTACGAGCAGTACTTC.

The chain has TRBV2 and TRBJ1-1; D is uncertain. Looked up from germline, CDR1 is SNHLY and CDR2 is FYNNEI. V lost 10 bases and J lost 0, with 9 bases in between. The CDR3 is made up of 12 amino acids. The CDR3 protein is CATDVMNTEAFF. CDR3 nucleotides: TGTGCCACCGATGTCATGAACACTGAAGCTTTCTTT.

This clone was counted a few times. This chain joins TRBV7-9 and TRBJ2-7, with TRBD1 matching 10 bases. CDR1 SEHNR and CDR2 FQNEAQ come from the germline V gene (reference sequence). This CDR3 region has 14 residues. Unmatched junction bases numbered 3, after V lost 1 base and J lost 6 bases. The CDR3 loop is CASSLGDRGSEQYF. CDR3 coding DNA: TGTGCCAGCAGCTTAGGGGACAGGGGATCCGAGCAGTACTTC.

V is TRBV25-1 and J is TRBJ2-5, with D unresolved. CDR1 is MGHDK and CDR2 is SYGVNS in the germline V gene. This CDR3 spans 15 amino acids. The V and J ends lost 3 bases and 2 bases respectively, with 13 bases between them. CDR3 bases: TGTGCCAGCAGTGACTGGGCAGCGATGCAAGAGACCCAGTACTTC. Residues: CASSDWAAMQETQYF. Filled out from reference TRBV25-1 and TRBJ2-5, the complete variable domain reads EADIYQTPRYLVIGTGKKITLECSQTMGHDKMYWYQQDPGMELHLIHYSYGVNSTEKGDLSSESTVSRIRTEHFPLTLESARPSHTSQYLCASSDWAAMQETQYFGPGTRLLVL.

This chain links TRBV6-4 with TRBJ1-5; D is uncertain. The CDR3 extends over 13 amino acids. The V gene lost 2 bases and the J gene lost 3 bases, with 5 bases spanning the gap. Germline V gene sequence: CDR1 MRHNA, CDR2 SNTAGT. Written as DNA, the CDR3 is TGTGCCAGCAGTGACCGGACCAATCAGCCCCAGCATTTT. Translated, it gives CASSDRTNQPQHF.

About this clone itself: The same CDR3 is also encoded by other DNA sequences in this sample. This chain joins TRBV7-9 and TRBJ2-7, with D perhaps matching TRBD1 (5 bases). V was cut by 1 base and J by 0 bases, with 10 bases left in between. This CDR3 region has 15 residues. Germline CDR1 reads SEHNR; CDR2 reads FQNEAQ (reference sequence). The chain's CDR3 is CASSLETVSSYEQYF. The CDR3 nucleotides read TGTGCCAGCAGCTTAGAGACAGTCAGCTCCTACGAGCAGTACTTC.

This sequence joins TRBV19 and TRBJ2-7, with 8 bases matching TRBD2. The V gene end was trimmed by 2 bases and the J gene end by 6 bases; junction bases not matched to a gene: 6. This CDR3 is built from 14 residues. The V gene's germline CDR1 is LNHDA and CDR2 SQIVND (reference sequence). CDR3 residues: CASSIRAGVSEQYF. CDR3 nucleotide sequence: TGTGCCAGTAGTATACGAGCGGGAGTCAGCGAGCAGTACTTC.

CDR3 bases: TGTGCCAGCCTGGAGGGCGGCGATACCTACAATGAGCAGTTCTTC. This gives the protein CASLEGGDTYNEQFF. The chain recombines TRBV5-6 with TRBJ2-1; weak D call: TRBD2 (6 bases). Germline V gives CDR1 SGHDT, CDR2 YYEEEE. The V end lost 7 bases, the J end lost 2 bases, and 16 bases lay between the germline ends. The CDR3 has 15 amino acids.

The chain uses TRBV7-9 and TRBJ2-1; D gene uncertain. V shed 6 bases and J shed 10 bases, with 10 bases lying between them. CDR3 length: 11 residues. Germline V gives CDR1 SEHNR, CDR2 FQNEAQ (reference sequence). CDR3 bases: TGTGCCAGCAGTTCCATTCGGGAGCAGTTCTTC. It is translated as CASSSIREQFF.

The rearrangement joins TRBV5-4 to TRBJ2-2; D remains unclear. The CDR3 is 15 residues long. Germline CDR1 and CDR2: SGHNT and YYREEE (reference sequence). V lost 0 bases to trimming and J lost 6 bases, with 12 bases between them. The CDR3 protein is CASSLGRQVAGELFF. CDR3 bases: TGTGCCAGCAGCTTGGGTCGGCAGGTCGCCGGGGAGCTGTTTTTT.

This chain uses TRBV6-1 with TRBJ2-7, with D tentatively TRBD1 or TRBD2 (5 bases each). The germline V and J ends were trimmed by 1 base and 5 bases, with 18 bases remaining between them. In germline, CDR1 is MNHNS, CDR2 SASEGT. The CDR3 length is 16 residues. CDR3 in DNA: TGTGCCAGCAGTGAAGTGGGACCGGCCCTTGGCGACGAGCAGTACTTC. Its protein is CASSEVGPALGDEQYF.

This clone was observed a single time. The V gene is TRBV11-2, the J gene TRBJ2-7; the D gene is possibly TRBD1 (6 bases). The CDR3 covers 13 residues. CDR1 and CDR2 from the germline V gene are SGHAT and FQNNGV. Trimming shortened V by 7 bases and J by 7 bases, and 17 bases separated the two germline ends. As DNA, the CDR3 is TGTGCCAGCATCCCGGACAGTTTAGGTGAGCAGTACTTC. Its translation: CASIPDSLGEQYF.

The CDR3 nucleotides read TGTGCCAGCAGCTATAGCGGGGAATACAATGAGCAGTTCTTC. This encodes CASSYSGEYNEQFF. This chain connects TRBV9 to TRBJ2-1, with 8 bases that match TRBD2. This CDR3 has 14 residues. The trim removed 4 bases at V and 4 bases at J, leaving 4 bases unmatched. The V gene's germline CDR1 is SGDLS and CDR2 YYNGEE.